The clone carrying this T cell receptor beta chain was observed at least ten times. Antigen specificity is unknown. The CDR3 runs to 14 residues. Germline CDR1 and CDR2: DFQATT and SNEGSKA (reference sequence). Trimming took off 1 base at V and 1 base at J, with 11 bases between the two ends. The entry originates in a study of early T cells in non-severe SARS-CoV-2 infection. Study-level information: Sequencing was performed on bulk RNA from unsorted whole blood, leaving chains unpaired.

In the library, individual cDNA molecules carried attached unique molecular identifiers. TCRdb reanalysed the 5' RACE reads using MiXCR and keeps one entry per CDR3 protein. The data show tens of thousands of distinct CDR3 sequences, roughly 5.9% seen once. General study points: Sequences matched to VDJdb favored anti-spike CD8 responses, while private and CD4 specificities were missed.

The sample was whole blood. V gene TRBV20-1 combines with J gene TRBJ2-7; the D gene could be TRBD1 or TRBD2 (6 bases each). The origin of this receptor is an adult who was a healthcare worker with PCR-confirmed SARS-CoV-2 infection or an uninfected control (not recorded which). The CDR3 DNA is TGCAGTGCTAGAGGGGGGGCACTATCCTACGAGCAGTACTTC. Translated: CSARGGALSYEQYF.